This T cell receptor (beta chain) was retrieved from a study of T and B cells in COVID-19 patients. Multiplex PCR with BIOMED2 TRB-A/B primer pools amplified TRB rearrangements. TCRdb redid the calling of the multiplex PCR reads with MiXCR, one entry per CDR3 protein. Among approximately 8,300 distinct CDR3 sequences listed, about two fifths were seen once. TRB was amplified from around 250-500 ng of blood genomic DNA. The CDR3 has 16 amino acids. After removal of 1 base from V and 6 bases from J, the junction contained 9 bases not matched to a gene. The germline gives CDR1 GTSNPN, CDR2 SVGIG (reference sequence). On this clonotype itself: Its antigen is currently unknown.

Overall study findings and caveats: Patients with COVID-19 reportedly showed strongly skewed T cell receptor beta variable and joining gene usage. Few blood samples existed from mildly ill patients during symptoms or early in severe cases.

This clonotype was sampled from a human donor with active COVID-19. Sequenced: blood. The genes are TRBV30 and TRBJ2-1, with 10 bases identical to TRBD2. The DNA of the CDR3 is TGTGCCTGGAGTGGAGAATCTAGCGGGAGTATCAATGAGCAGTTCTTC. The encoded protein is CAWSGESSGSINEQFF.